This entry features one TCR beta chain sequence. Its antigen is undetermined. The table came from immunoSEQ multiplex PCR; TCRdb's copy has only in-frame clones and leaves some out. Found here are approximately 54,000 clones, roughly 92% of them singletons; the top ten hold approximately 12%. The CDR3 has 15 residues. Between the trimmed V and J ends, which lost 3 bases and 5 bases, there was a span of 17 bases. The germline V gene has CDR1 SGHKS and CDR2 YYEKEE (reference sequence). This record belongs to a study of OX40 agonist ivuxolimab in advanced cancers. On the study more broadly: Intravenous ivuxolimab was administered to patients every 2 weeks at 0.01 to 10 mg/kg. The diagnoses of dose-escalation patients were hepatocellular carcinoma, melanoma, renal cell or head and neck cancer.

Findings of the study overall: Among the nonresponders, some also had low normalized T-cell clonal expansion.

The V call is TRBV5-5, the J call TRBJ2-5; tentatively, D is TRBD2 (6 bases). The receptor was isolated from an adult with an advanced solid tumor such as melanoma, head and neck, liver or kidney cancer. This specimen was CD4+ or CD8+ T cells sorted from blood, taken in a trial of the OX40 agonist ivuxolimab. The CDR3 protein is CASSSLWWAGETQYF. CDR3 bases: TGTGCCAGCAGCTCTCTCTGGTGGGCGGGGGAGACCCAGTACTTC.